The sequence of this TCR beta chain was determined in a study of blood T cell repertoires in COVID-19 (dated by TCRdb to about 2020). Regarding the study in general: Samples from collaborators originated in the United States, Italy and Spain and spanned both the acute and convalescent phases of COVID-19. The material from the prospective study consisted of cDNA or gDNA derived from T cells, B-cell-depleted T cells, or PBMCs. The dataset comprised deeply sampled blood TCRbeta repertoires from subjects exposed to, actively infected with, or recovered from COVID-19. The repertoires were released in a freely available public database meant as a resource for research on the immune response to SARS-CoV-2. Samples were obtained from the ongoing ImmuneRACE study (first 160 participants) and from 1,254 subjects provided by 6 global collaborators. A de-identified subject ID, COVID-19 status, age in years and sex were almost always included in the sample metadata. Where HLA class I and class II types were available, the types were taken from metadata supplied by the sample provider, not from assay-based typing.

Broader findings and caveats from the paper: Clinical and demographic metadata were provided uncurated, with the amount varying by source and participant.

The immunoSEQ Assay, a bias-controlled multiplex PCR, was used to amplify TCRbeta CDR3 regions from genomic DNA. The paper's data handling went like this. Nucleated cell counts per sample were estimated from amplification of reference gene primers within the assay. Sequence reads were collapsed and filtered to measure the absolute abundance of every unique TCRbeta CDR3 rearrangement. For each sample, productive Simpson clonality was calculated as the square root of Simpson's diversity index over productive rearrangements. TCRdb's version of the immuneACCESS table is confined to in-frame rearrangements and falls short of the full clone set. An unresolved V gene accounts for under half of the shortfall where checked; the remainder is of unknown origin. V, J and clone size derive from that table, while D and trimming were established from the DNA sequence. The sample table records 200,000 to 300,000 clones; around 87% of these occur just once. The ten most abundant clones make up roughly 4.9% of the sample.

As to this clone: Its antigen is not yet known. Within one base of it there is no much larger clone, and no base qualities were kept.

For CDR1 and CDR2, the germline V gene lists MNHNS and SASEGT. V ends up 3 bases short and J 1 base short, with an unmatched junction base count of 6. The cysteine opens and the phenylalanine closes a CDR3 of 16 amino acids. Only the CDR3 portion is preserved as DNA: 48 bases, with reading frame beginning at the first base. In Seattle, one collaborating source enrolled patients while the infection was active and tracked those patients longitudinally over the course of disease. Each collaborating institution followed its own protocols to collect whole blood in K2EDTA tubes. For TCRbeta analysis, collaborator samples were shipped as frozen whole blood, as isolated PBMCs, or as DNA extracted from either sample type.

What was sequenced was peripheral blood. This sequence originates from an older woman with COVID-19, enrolled during active disease. The receptor chain draws on TRBV6-1 and TRBJ1-5, and 7 junctional nucleotides match TRBD1. At the DNA level, the sequence is TGTGCCAGCAGTGATTGGAGACAGGGCAGCAATCAGCCCCAGCATTTT. This codes for CASSDWRQGSNQPQHF.